Below, one TCR beta chain is given with its context. The data stem from a study of blood T cell repertoires in COVID-19. How the authors handled the data: For nucleated cells, counts were estimated from reference gene primer amplification. The data were produced by immunoSEQ multiplex PCR, yet TCRdb's version contains in-frame clones alone and is incomplete. V and J calls and clone size are copied from that table; D and trimming were computed from the DNA. The sample lists about 80,000 clones; around 78% were seen once. Sequences were obtained from peripheral blood. The receptor comes from a human donor in a cohort sampled during active COVID-19.

This chain's CDR3 is CASSNPGLAGASSYNEQFF. The CDR3 region has the DNA TGTGCCAGCAGCAACCCGGGACTAGCGGGAGCAAGCTCCTACAATGAGCAGTTCTTC. This chain joins TRBV5-6 and TRBJ2-1; 14 bases map to TRBD2. Unmatched junction bases numbered 9, after V lost 4 bases and J lost 0 bases. The length of the CDR3 is 19 residues. The germline gives CDR1 SGHDT, CDR2 YYEEEE.